This T cell receptor (beta chain) was captured in a study of regulatory T cells in long-lasting Graves disease. This clonotype was picked up many times. The antigen is undetermined. Findings of the study overall: Newly diagnosed patients shared 850 to 1,000 public clonotypes; persistent patients shared approximately 2,900. Researchers examined only peripheral blood and not thyroid tissue.

Stated time point: newly diagnosed GD, antithyroid drugs for less than 3 months. Construction of the TCR library relied on RNA isolated from PBMCs. Each of the patients was recruited from an endocrinology department situated in Xi'an, China. Arm-PCR of CDR3 regions and iRepertoire HTBI primers were the basis on which TCR beta libraries were built. Each CDR3 protein gets one entry after TCRdb re-called the multiplex PCR reads with MiXCR. In the table there are 300,000 to 400,000 distinct CDR3 sequences, more than 15% of which are singletons. This clonotype was obtained from a female donor with Graves disease. The input for sequencing was peripheral blood mononuclear cells (PBMCs), taken at new diagnosis, from a patient treated with antithyroid drugs.

CDR3 bases: TGTGCCAGCAGCCCACGACAGGGGGCCGCCACAGATACGCAGTATTTT. This encodes CASSPRQGAATDTQYF. This chain uses TRBV7-9 with TRBJ2-3, with 10 nucleotides matching TRBD1. Per the germline V gene, CDR1 is SEHNR and CDR2 is FQNEAQ (reference sequence). V lost 5 bases, J lost 2 bases, and 7 bases stayed unmatched. The CDR3 is made up of 16 amino acids.